This T cell receptor (beta chain) was recorded in a study of blood T cell repertoires in COVID-19. This clone was observed a few times. The length of the CDR3 is 12 residues. Trimming left V 6 bases short and J 5 bases short, with 10 bases between. CDR1 is SEHNR and CDR2 is FQNEAQ in the germline V gene (reference sequence). Assay used: immunoSEQ multiplex PCR; TCRdb lists only in-frame clones, some missing. The data hold about 220,000 clones, with 88% observed a single time. Sequenced sample: PBMCs or T cells enriched from blood (not recorded which). J is TRBJ1-1 and V is TRBV7-9; D uncertain. This TCR derives from a woman aged 45-65 years with acute COVID-19. The CDR3 here is CASSLTRTEAFF. Here the CDR3 DNA reads TGTGCCAGCAGTCTTACCAGGACTGAAGCTTTCTTT.